Sequencing of this T cell receptor beta chain was carried out in a study of Graves' ophthalmopathy and Graves' hyperthyroidism. The study's findings and limits: Detected in blood as well were most expanded thyroid clonotypes with frequency above 0.001. With almost 90% sensitivity and roughly 77% specificity, a 13-signature model separated ophthalmopathy from stable hyperthyroidism.

The diagnosis combined clinical symptoms, thyroxine, TRAb, thyroid ultrasound and orbital computed tomography scans. This CDR3 spans 14 amino acids. Germline CDR1 reads MNHNS; CDR2 reads SASEGT. The germline V and J ends were trimmed by 2 bases and 4 bases, with 8 bases remaining between them. From RNA, the CDR3 regions of TCR beta chains were amplified and sequenced. After a first-round RT-PCR with HTBI primers, a second-round multiplex PCR was run. From the multiplex PCR reads, TCRdb called clonotypes with MiXCR, one entry per CDR3 protein. The sample shows roughly 480,000 distinct CDR3 sequences, around 14% of them seen only once. On this clonotype itself: The antigen remains undetermined. A much larger clone is a single base away; this may be a read error. This likely comes from a read error, as the CDR3 has no conserved phenylalanine or tryptophan at its end.

The source material was blood. The chain recombines TRBV6-1 with TRBJ2-2; D is undetermined. The source is a woman in her 30s with Graves' ophthalmopathy. The CDR3 nucleotides read TGTGCCAGCAGTGAATATCGGCGCACCGGGGAGCTGTTTTTG. Protein product: CASSEYRRTGELFL.